These 11 T cell receptor beta chains were all obtained from the same sample, sequenced in a study of cytomegalovirus exposure and HLA in healthy donors. Primers: 60 Vbeta forward and 13 Jbeta reverse. Generated by immunoSEQ multiplex PCR, the TCRdb table keeps only in-frame clones and is missing some. This repertoire shows 150,000 to 200,000 clones, roughly 80% found once; its top ten account for approximately 1.5%. The specimen sequenced was PBMCs. The receptors were gathered from a woman aged 18-30 years in good health and CMV-seronegative.

The chain uses TRBV6-5 and TRBJ2-5; 9 bases line up with TRBD1. CDR1 MNHEY and CDR2 SVGAGI come from the germline V gene. This CDR3 has 15 amino acids. Germline trimming cut 4 bases from V and 5 bases from J; bases unmatched to any gene: 8. CDR3 sequence reads: CASSSGQGLSETQYF. CDR3 DNA sequence: TGTGCCAGCAGTTCGGGACAGGGTCTTTCGGAGACCCAGTACTTC.

This clone was found a few times. This chain joins TRBV4-3 and TRBJ2-1, with 11 positions matching TRBD2. Germline V gene data show CDR1 as LGHNA and CDR2 as YSLEER. The CDR3 extends over 15 amino acids. V lost 6 bases and J lost 7; bases outside the gene matches: 8. The CDR3 protein is CASRSSGRALNEQFF. The DNA of the CDR3 is TGCGCCAGCAGGAGTAGCGGGAGGGCCCTAAATGAGCAGTTCTTC.

The genes are TRBV12-5 and TRBJ1-5, with D uncertain. The CDR3 has 14 amino acids. V lost 6 bases to trimming and J lost 5 bases, with 14 bases between them. CDR1 is LGHNT and CDR2 is FRNRAP in the germline V gene. The CDR3, as DNA: TGTGCTAGTGGGAAGGAGGGCGGTGATCAGCCCCAGCATTTT. Residues: CASGKEGGDQPQHF.

CDR3 in amino acids: CASSLTTGSYEQYF. The CDR3 bases are TGTGCCAGCAGTCTGACGACAGGATCCTACGAGCAGTACTTC. This chain connects TRBV27 to TRBJ2-7; D possibly corresponds to TRBD1 (6 bases). The CDR3 extends over 14 amino acids. The germline V gene encodes CDR1 MNHEY and CDR2 SMNVEV (reference sequence). Trimming pared 5 bases from V and 1 base from J, leaving 12 bases between.

The chain carries TRBV27 and TRBJ2-2, with 12 positions matching TRBD2. The CDR3 loop spans 17 amino acids. Germline lookup yields CDR1 MNHEY and CDR2 SMNVEV (reference sequence). The junction had 9 bases not matched to a gene; V was cut back by 3 bases and J by 7 bases. DNA of the CDR3: TGTGCCAGCAGTTTCCGTCTAGCGGGAGGGCCTAACGGGGAGCTGTTTTTT. This sequence encodes CASSFRLAGGPNGELFF.

This chain connects TRBV19 to TRBJ2-2; D may be TRBD1 (6 bases). The V end lost 1 base, the J end lost 0 bases, and 9 bases lay between the germline ends. The CDR3 is 16 amino acids. In germline, CDR1 is LNHDA, CDR2 SQIVND (reference sequence). The CDR3 DNA reads TGTGCCAGTAGTATAGTCGCAGGGGCGAACACCGGGGAGCTGTTTTTT. Residues: CASSIVAGANTGELFF.

This clone was found once. The chain has TRBV19 and TRBJ1-5, with D unclear. The V and J ends lost 1 base and 4 bases respectively, with 14 bases between them. Germline loops: CDR1 LNHDA, CDR2 SQIVND (reference sequence). The CDR3 spans 16 residues. The CDR3 sequence: CASSIGGGRRNQPQHF. Written as DNA, the CDR3 is TGTGCCAGTAGTATAGGAGGAGGGCGAAGGAATCAGCCCCAGCATTTT.

The genes are TRBV5-3 and TRBJ2-7; 7 positions match TRBD1. TRBV5-3 is designated an ORF whose function remains uncertain. V shed 3 bases and J 4 bases; nucleotides not matched to a gene: 10. This CDR3 spans 15 amino acids. The CDR3 coding sequence is TGTGCCAGAAGCTATGGGACAGTAGAAGGGTACGAGCAGTACGTC. It yields the protein CARSYGTVEGYEQYV.

The V call is TRBV18, the J call TRBJ2-5, with D tentatively TRBD2 (6 bases). Germline V gene lookup returns CDR1 KGHSH and CDR2 LQKENI. Between the trimmed V and J ends, which lost 8 bases and 7 bases, there was a span of 17 bases. The CDR3 consists of 13 residues. The CDR3 here is CASAPIQGGTQYF. In nucleotides, the CDR3 is TGTGCCAGCGCCCCGATTCAGGGAGGGACCCAGTACTTC. Filled out from reference TRBV18 and TRBJ2-5, the complete variable domain reads NAGVMQNPRHLVRRRGQEARLRCSPMKGHSHVYWYRQLPEEGLKFMVYLQKENIIDESGMPKERFSAEFPKEGPSILRIQQVVRGDSAAYFCASAPIQGGTQYFGPGTRLLVL.

In nucleotides, the CDR3 is TGTGCCAGCTCCGACTATCAGAGCGATCAGTACTTC. Residues: CASSDYQSDQYF. This chain connects TRBV18 to TRBJ2-5; a possible D gene is TRBD2 (5 bases). The ends were cut back, 6 bases at V and 11 bases at J, with 16 bases in the middle. This CDR3 spans 12 amino acids. From germline, CDR1 is KGHSH and CDR2 LQKENI.

The chain's CDR3 is CASSLDSRIETQYF. In DNA, the CDR3 is TGTGCCAGCAGCTTAGACAGCCGTATAGAGACCCAGTACTTC. The chain recombines TRBV7-9 with TRBJ2-5; D uncertain. Germline loops: CDR1 SEHNR, CDR2 FQNEAQ (reference sequence). Trimming took 1 base from V and 4 from J, leaving 10 bases between them. The CDR3 has 14 amino acids.